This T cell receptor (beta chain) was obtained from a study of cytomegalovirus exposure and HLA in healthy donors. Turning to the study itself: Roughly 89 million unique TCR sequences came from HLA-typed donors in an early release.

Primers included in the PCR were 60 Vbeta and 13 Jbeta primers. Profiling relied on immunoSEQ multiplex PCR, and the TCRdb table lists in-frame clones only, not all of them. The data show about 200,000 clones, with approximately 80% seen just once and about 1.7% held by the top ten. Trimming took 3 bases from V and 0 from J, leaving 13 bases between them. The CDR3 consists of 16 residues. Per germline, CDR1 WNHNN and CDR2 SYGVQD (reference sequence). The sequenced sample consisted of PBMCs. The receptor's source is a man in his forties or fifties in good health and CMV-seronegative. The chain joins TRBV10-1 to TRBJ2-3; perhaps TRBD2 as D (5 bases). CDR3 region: CASSEEDFPSTDTQYF. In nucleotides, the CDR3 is TGCGCCAGCAGTGAAGAGGACTTCCCTAGCACAGATACGCAGTATTTT.